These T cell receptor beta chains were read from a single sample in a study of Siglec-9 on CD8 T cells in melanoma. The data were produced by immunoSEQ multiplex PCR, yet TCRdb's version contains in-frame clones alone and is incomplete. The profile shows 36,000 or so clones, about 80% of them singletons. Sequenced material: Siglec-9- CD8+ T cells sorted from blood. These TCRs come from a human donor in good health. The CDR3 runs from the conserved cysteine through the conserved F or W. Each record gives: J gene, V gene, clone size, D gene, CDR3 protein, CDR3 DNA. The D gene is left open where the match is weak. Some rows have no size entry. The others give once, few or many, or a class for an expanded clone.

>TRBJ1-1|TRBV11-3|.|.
CASSFGGYTEAFF
TGTGCCAGCAGCTTCGGGGGGTACACTGAAGCTTTCTTT
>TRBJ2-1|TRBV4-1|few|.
CASSQGLGLSSYNEQFF
TGCGCCAGCAGCCAAGGTCTTGGACTATCATCCTACAATGAGCAGTTCTTC
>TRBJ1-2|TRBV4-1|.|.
CASSQAALHYGYTF
TGCGCCAGCAGCCAAGCCGCCCTCCACTATGGCTACACCTTC
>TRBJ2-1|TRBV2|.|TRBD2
CASWERGPYNEQFF
TGTGCCAGCTGGGAGCGGGGGCCGTACAATGAGCAGTTCTTC
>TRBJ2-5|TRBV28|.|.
CASSFSYMTAQETQYF
TGTGCCAGCAGTTTCTCCTACATGACAGCCCAAGAGACCCAGTACTTC
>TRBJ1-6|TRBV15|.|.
CATSRSGNSPLHF
TGTGCCACCAGCAGATCCGGGAATTCACCCCTCCACTTT
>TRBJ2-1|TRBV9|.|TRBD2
CASSVPAGGGTERLAGSYNEQFF
TGTGCCAGCAGCGTACCCGCCGGAGGTGGGACGGAAAGACTAGCGGGCTCTTACAATGAGCAGTTCTTC
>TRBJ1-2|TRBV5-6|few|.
CASSTGTASYGYTF
TGTGCCAGCAGCACAGGGACGGCTTCCTATGGCTACACCTTC
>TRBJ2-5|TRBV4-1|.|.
CASSQIQGGETQYF
TGCGCCAGCAGCCAAATACAGGGTGGAGAGACCCAGTACTTC
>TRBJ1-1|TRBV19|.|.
CASTLTANTEAFF
TGTGCCAGTACCTTGACTGCGAACACTGAAGCTTTCTTT
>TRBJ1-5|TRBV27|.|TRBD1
CASRPGTGPYSNQPQHF
TGTGCCAGCAGGCCAGGGACAGGGCCCTATAGCAATCAGCCCCAGCATTTT
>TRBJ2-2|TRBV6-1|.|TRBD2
CASSESAGDPTGELFF
TGTGCCAGCAGTGAATCAGCGGGGGACCCCACCGGGGAGCTGTTTTTT
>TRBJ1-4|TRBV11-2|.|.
CASSLRQGGTNEKLFF
TGTGCCAGCAGTCTTCGACAAGGGGGAACTAATGAAAAACTGTTTTTT